One T cell receptor beta chain is described in this entry. Its antigen is undetermined. These data originate in a study of cytomegalovirus exposure and HLA in healthy donors. Study-wide findings and caveats: Analysis performed later found more than 15,000 TCR beta sequences associated with HLA alleles at 0.05 false discovery rate. The authors later found HLA-associated TCR beta chains more clonally expanded than equally common others. The authors later linked a missense DCLRE1C variant to TCR beta V- and J-gene trimming.

V lost 4 bases and J 4 bases, leaving 13 bases between the germline ends. There are 14 residues in the CDR3. CDR1 and CDR2 (germline): SQVTM, ANQGSEA. PCR employed 60 Vbeta and 13 Jbeta primers. Original processing methods: Later analysis identified 80 million to 90 million unique TCR beta chains, about 10 million shared. Here immunoSEQ multiplex PCR was the method, and the copy in TCRdb shows in-frame clones only, minus some. Clone size and V and J calls were adopted from that table, with D and trimming inferred from the DNA. This sample has just over 150,000 clones, with approximately 76% found just once.

The receptor comes from a female donor in good health and CMV-seronegative. The chain joins TRBV29-1 to TRBJ1-4; D possibly corresponds to TRBD1 (6 bases). Sequenced: PBMCs. The CDR3 here is CSVATTGFNEKLFF. For the CDR3, the DNA is TGCAGCGTTGCCACGACAGGTTTTAATGAAAAACTGTTTTTT.